The present entry profiles one T cell receptor beta chain with its context. This sample is drawn from a study of blood T cell repertoires in COVID-19. Across the study: The cDNA or gDNA used as material had been derived from T cells, B-cell-depleted T cells, or PBMCs.

V lost 8 bases and J lost 0; bases outside the gene matches: 2. This CDR3 is built from 14 residues. Germline assignment: CDR1 WSHSY and CDR2 SAAADI. Clones were read by immunoSEQ multiplex PCR, and TCRdb kept only the in-frame ones, dropping some. The sample consists of just under 60,000 clones, 70% to 85% of them appearing once. The rearrangement joins TRBV10-2 to TRBJ2-2; 8 bases are shared with TRBD1. This clonotype was sampled from a human donor in a cohort sampled during active COVID-19. Sequencing used peripheral blood. Here the CDR3 DNA reads TGCGCCAGCTCGGGACAGGCGAACACCGGGGAGCTGTTTTTT. It translates to CASSGQANTGELFF.